The 18 T cell receptor beta chains below all came from one sample that was sequenced in a study of shared clonotypes between healthy human individuals. Clones were read by immunoSEQ multiplex PCR, and TCRdb kept only the in-frame ones, dropping some. The sample carries roughly 1,600,000 clones, approximately 98.5% recorded once. Sequencing was done on a sample of naive CD4+ T cells sorted from blood. The sample's subset: CD45RA+ positively selected. The receptors here all came from a man aged 25 to 40 in good health.

The rearrangement joins TRBV5-1 to TRBJ2-2, with D possibly TRBD2 on 5 matching bases. This CDR3 is built from 14 residues. Trimming removed 1 base from V and 5 bases from J, with 9 bases in between. Germline V lookup: CDR1 SGHRS, CDR2 YFSETQ. DNA of the CDR3: TGCGCCAGCAGCTTGCTAGGAGGTACCGGGGAGCTGTTTTTT. Translating gives CASSLLGGTGELFF.

The chain uses TRBV11-2 and TRBJ2-7; 8 nucleotides align to TRBD1. J was trimmed by 2 bases and V by 5 bases; bases with no gene match: 8. Germline values: CDR1 SGHAT, CDR2 FQNNGV. The CDR3 covers 15 residues. CDR3 nucleotides: TGTGCCAGCAGCCCTTATGGGACAGGAACCTACGAGCAGTACTTC. It yields the protein CASSPYGTGTYEQYF.

The V call is TRBV5-4, the J call TRBJ2-5; D may match TRBD1 or TRBD2 (5 bases each). The ends were cut back, 0 bases at V and 6 bases at J, with 6 bases in the middle. The CDR3 covers 12 residues. The germline V gene encodes CDR1 SGHNT and CDR2 YYREEE (reference sequence). The CDR3 loop is CASSLEGQTQYF. For the CDR3, the DNA is TGTGCCAGCAGCTTGGAGGGACAGACCCAGTACTTC.

This chain links TRBV27 with TRBJ2-3, with TRBD2 identical over 15 bases. Per germline, CDR1 MNHEY and CDR2 SMNVEV (reference sequence). Trimming cost V 3 bases and J 4 bases; bases outside gene matches: 8. This CDR3 spans 18 amino acids. CDR3 bases: TGTGCCAGCAGTTTCAGGACTAGCGGGAGGGCCTACGCAGATACGCAGTATTTT. This sequence encodes CASSFRTSGRAYADTQYF.

The chain links TRBV5-3 to TRBJ2-3, with TRBD1 matching 10 bases. TRBV5-3 is an open reading frame, and its role is uncertain. The J segment lost 3 bases and the V segment lost 4 bases, leaving 8 bases of the junction unmatched. This CDR3 is built from 16 residues. CDR3: CARSLGTGVGTDTQYF. As DNA, the CDR3 is TGTGCCAGAAGCCTAGGGACAGGGGTCGGAACAGATACGCAGTATTTT.

The chain links TRBV6-5 to TRBJ2-1; the D gene is possibly TRBD1 (5 bases). Germline assignment: CDR1 MNHEY and CDR2 SVGAGI. The CDR3 loop spans 16 amino acids. V was shortened by 2 bases and J by 0 bases, with 11 bases between the two germline ends. CDR3 region: CASSYEGASSYNEQFF. In nucleotides, the CDR3 is TGTGCCAGCAGTTACGAAGGGGCGAGCTCCTACAATGAGCAGTTCTTC.

The chain carries TRBV18 and TRBJ2-7, with 10 positions matching TRBD2. V lost 6 bases to trimming and J lost 3 bases; unmatched junction nucleotides: 8. Per the germline V gene, CDR1 is KGHSH and CDR2 is LQKENI. There are 15 residues in the CDR3. CDR3 sequence (DNA): TGTGCCAGCTCTCAAATATGGACTAGCGGCTACGAGCAGTACTTC. It is translated as CASSQIWTSGYEQYF.

V and J are TRBV18 and TRBJ1-1; the D is unclear. This CDR3 contains 10 residues. Trimming took 4 bases from V and 7 from J, leaving 4 bases between them. Per the germline V gene, CDR1 is KGHSH and CDR2 is LQKENI. The DNA for the CDR3 is TGTGCCAGCTCACTAGTTGAAGCTTTCTTT. Encoded protein: CASSLVEAFF.

This clone appeared a single time. This sequence joins TRBV7-3 and TRBJ2-1; unclear D gene. Germline CDR1 and CDR2: SGHTA and FQGTGA. V was shortened by 5 bases and J by 4 bases, with 18 bases between the two germline ends. The CDR3 is 16 amino acids. The CDR3 spells CASSPRRGVGYNEQFF. The CDR3 region has the DNA TGTGCCAGCAGCCCAAGGCGCGGAGTGGGATACAATGAGCAGTTCTTC.

The V and J genes are TRBV7-2 and TRBJ2-3, with unresolved D. The CDR3 totals 13 residues. Looked up from germline, CDR1 is SGHTA and CDR2 is FQGNSA. The ends were cut back, 3 bases at V and 5 bases at J, with 9 bases in the middle. The CDR3 DNA reads TGTGCCAGCAGCTTGACGGGCGAAGATACGCAGTATTTT. It yields the protein CASSLTGEDTQYF.

V usage is TRBV13 and J usage is TRBJ2-7; tentative D call: TRBD2 (6 bases). V lost 5 bases and J 0 bases, leaving 11 bases between the germline ends. The CDR3 covers 14 residues. CDR1 is PRHDT, CDR2 FYEKMQ, per germline (reference sequence). CDR3 bases: TGTGCCAGCAGCGGGGGGTCTAACTCCTACGAGCAGTACTTC. Translating gives CASSGGSNSYEQYF.

The chain uses TRBV5-1 and TRBJ2-7, with D possibly TRBD1 on 6 matching bases. CDR3 length: 12 residues. The germline CDR1 and CDR2 sequences are SGHRS and YFSETQ. The V gene lost 2 bases and the J gene lost 9 bases, with 12 bases spanning the gap. The CDR3 nucleotides are TGCGCCAGCAGCTTAGAACAGGGCAGGCAGTACTTC. Protein sequence: CASSLEQGRQYF.

This chain joins TRBV7-9 and TRBJ2-7; the match to TRBD2 covers 12 bases. Germline lookup yields CDR1 SEHNR and CDR2 FQNEAQ (reference sequence). This CDR3 region has 15 residues. The J segment lost 4 bases and the V segment lost 4 bases, leaving 5 bases of the junction unmatched. CDR3 nucleotide sequence: TGTGCCAGCAGCTCCCTAACTAGCGGGAGGTACGAGCAGTACTTC. It translates to CASSSLTSGRYEQYF.

The chain combines TRBV28 with TRBJ1-2; 7 positions match TRBD1. V trimming: 6 bases; J trimming: 4 bases; junction bases outside the gene matches: 11. The germline gives CDR1 MDHEN, CDR2 SYDVKM. The CDR3 loop spans 15 amino acids. The CDR3 DNA is TGTGCCAGCAGCGGGACAGTTGTTTACGGCTATGGCTACACCTTC. Protein sequence: CASSGTVVYGYGYTF.

V usage is TRBV7-8 and J usage is TRBJ2-1; tentative D call: TRBD2 (5 bases). Trimming stripped 1 base from V and 4 bases from J, with 14 bases between. Germline V gives CDR1 SGHVS, CDR2 FQNEAQ. CDR3 length: 16 amino acids. The CDR3 is CASSLVPRDQYNEQFF. The CDR3 nucleotides are TGTGCCAGCAGCTTAGTCCCTCGGGATCAATACAATGAGCAGTTCTTC.

V is TRBV4-2 and J is TRBJ2-3; D perhaps matches TRBD2 (6 bases). This CDR3 has 14 residues. Germline V gene data show CDR1 as LGHNA and CDR2 as YNFKEQ. The germline V and J ends were trimmed by 0 bases and 5 bases, with 9 bases remaining between them. CDR3 sequence: CASSQDVGRDTQYF. As DNA, the CDR3 is TGTGCCAGCAGCCAAGACGTCGGGAGAGATACGCAGTATTTT.

For this clone: In the same sample, other DNA sequences code for this CDR3. The chain recombines TRBV5-1 with TRBJ1-3, with TRBD1 as a possible D gene (5 bases). Trimming shortened V by 0 bases and J by 3 bases, and 7 bases separated the two germline ends. CDR1 and CDR2 (germline): SGHRS, YFSETQ. CDR3 size: 14 residues. CDR3 DNA sequence: TGCGCCAGCAGCTTGGCAGGGTATGGAAACACCATATATTTT. It translates to CASSLAGYGNTIYF.

Turning to this clone: Within the sample, other DNA sequences also encode this same CDR3. The chain carries TRBV28 and TRBJ2-7; 7 bases are shared with TRBD1. V trimming: 1 base; J trimming: 1 base; junction bases outside the gene matches: 4. CDR3 length: 15 amino acids. Germline V gene lookup returns CDR1 MDHEN and CDR2 SYDVKM. CDR3 sequence: CASSLLGTASYEQYF. In DNA form, the CDR3 reads TGTGCCAGCAGTTTATTAGGGACAGCTTCCTACGAGCAGTACTTC. Full variable domain (remainder filled in from reference TRBV28 and TRBJ2-7): DVKVTQSSRYLVKRTGEKVFLECVQDMDHENMFWYRQDPGLGLRLIYFSYDVKMKEKGDIPEGYSVSREKKERFSLILESASTNQTSMYLCASSLLGTASYEQYFGPGTRLTVT.